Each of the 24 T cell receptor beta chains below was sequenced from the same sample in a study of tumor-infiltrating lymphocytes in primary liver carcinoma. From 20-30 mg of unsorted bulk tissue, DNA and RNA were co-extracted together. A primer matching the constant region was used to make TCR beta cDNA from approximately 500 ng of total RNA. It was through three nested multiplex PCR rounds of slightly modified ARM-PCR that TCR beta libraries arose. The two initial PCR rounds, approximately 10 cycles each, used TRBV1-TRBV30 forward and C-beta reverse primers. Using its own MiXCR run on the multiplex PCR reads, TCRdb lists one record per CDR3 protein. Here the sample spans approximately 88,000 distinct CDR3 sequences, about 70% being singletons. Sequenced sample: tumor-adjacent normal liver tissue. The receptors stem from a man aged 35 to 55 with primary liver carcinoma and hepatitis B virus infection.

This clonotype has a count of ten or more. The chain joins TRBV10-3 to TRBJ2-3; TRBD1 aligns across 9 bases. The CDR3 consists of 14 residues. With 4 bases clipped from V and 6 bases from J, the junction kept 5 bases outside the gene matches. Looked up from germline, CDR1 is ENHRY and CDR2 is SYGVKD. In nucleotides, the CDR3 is TGTGCCATCAGTGGGAGGACAGGGGAGGATACGCAGTATTTT. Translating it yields CAISGRTGEDTQYF.

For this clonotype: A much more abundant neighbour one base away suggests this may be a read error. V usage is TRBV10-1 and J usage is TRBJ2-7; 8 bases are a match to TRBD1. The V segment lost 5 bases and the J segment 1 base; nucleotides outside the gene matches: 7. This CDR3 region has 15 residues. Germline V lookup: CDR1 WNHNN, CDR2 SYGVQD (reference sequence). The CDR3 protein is CASSTGTGVSYEQYF. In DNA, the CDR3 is TGCGCCAGCAGTACCGGGACAGGAGTATCCTACGAGCAGTACTTC.

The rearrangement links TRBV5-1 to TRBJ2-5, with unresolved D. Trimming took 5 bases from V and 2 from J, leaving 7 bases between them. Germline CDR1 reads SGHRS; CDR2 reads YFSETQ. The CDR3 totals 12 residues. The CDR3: CASRNGQETQYF. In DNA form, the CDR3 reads TGCGCCAGCAGAAATGGACAAGAGACCCAGTACTTC.

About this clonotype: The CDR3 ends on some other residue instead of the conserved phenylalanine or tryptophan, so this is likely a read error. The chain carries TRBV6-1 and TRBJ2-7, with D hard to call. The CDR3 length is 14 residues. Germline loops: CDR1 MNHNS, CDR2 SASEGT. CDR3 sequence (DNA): TGTGCCAGCAATGAATGGAGAGGTGTCTACGAGCAGTACCTC. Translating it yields CASNEWRGVYEQYL.

This CDR3 is CASSDFGEGYTF. Written as DNA, the CDR3 is TGTGCCAGCAGTGACTTTGGGGAAGGCTACACCTTC. V and J are TRBV2 and TRBJ1-2; D unresolved. With 3 bases removed from V and 8 bases from J, the gap between germline ends came to 10 bases. The CDR3 totals 12 residues. Germline CDR1 SNHLY, CDR2 FYNNEI.

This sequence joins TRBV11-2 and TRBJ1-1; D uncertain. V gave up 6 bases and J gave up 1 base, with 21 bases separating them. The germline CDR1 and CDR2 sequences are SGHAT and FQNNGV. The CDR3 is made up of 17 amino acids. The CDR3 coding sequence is TGTGCCAGCAGATATAGTCGGCCGGAGGCTGGGAACACTGAAGCTTTCTTT. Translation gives CASRYSRPEAGNTEAFF. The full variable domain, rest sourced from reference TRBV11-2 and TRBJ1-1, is EAGVAQSPRYKIIEKRQSVAFWCNPISGHATLYWYQQILGQGPKLLIQFQNNGVVDDSQLPKDRFSAERLKGVDSTLKIQPAKLEDSAVYLCASRYSRPEAGNTEAFFGQGTRLTVV.

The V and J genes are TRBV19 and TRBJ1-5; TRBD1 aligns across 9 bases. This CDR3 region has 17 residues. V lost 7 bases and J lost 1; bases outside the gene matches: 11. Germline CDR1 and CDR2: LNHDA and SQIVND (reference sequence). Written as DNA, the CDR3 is TGTGCCAGTACTCCCGGGACAGGGAACAACAGCAATCAGCCCCAGCATTTT. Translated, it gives CASTPGTGNNSNQPQHF.

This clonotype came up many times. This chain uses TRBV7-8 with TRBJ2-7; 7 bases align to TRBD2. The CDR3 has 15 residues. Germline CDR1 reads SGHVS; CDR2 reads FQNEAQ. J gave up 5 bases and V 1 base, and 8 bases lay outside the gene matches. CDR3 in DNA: TGTGCCAGCAGCTTAGTGGGCCAGCGGGGCCACGAGCAGTACTTC. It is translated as CASSLVGQRGHEQYF.

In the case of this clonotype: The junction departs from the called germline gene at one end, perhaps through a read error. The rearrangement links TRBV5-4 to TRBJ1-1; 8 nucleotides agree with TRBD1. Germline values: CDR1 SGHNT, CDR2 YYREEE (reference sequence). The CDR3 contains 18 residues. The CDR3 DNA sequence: TGTGCCAGCAGCTTGGATTGGCGCCTGGCAGTCGACAGGGGTGAAGTTTTCTTT. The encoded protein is CASSLDWRLAVDRGEVFF.

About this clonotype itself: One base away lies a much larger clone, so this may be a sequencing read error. Written as DNA, the CDR3 is TGTGCCAGCAGCTTTGAACCGGGACAGGCGTACTATGACTACACCTTC. Translating it yields CASSFEPGQAYYDYTF. J is TRBJ1-2 and V is TRBV5-6, with TRBD1 identical over 8 bases. The CDR3 is made up of 16 amino acids. Germline V gene lookup returns CDR1 SGHDT and CDR2 YYEEEE.

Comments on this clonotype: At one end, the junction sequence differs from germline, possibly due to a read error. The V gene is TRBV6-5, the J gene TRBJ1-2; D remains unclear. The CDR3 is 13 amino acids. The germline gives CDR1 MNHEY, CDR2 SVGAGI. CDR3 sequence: CASTRELRRGYTF. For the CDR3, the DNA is TGTGCAAGCACCAGAGAGCTGCGACGTGGCTACACCTTC.

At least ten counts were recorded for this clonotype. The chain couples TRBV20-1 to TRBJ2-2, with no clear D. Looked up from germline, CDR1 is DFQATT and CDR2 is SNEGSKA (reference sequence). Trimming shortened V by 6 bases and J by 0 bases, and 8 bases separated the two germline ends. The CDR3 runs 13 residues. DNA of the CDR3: TGCAGTGCCGACATAGCGAACACCGGGGAGCTGTTTTTT. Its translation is CSADIANTGELFF.

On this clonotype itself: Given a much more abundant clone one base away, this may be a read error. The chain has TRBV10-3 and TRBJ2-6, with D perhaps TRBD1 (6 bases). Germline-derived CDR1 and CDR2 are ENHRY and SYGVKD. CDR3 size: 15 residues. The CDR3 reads CAMSGQNSGANVLTF. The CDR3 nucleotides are TGTGCCATGAGTGGACAGAACTCTGGGGCCAACGTCCTGACTTTC.

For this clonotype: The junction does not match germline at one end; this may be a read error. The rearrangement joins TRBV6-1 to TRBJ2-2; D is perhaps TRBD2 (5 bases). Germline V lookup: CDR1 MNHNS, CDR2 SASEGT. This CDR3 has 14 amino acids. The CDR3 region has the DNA TGTATCAGCAGTGATCTTAGCCTCACCGGGGAGTTGTTTTTT. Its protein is CISSDLSLTGELFF.

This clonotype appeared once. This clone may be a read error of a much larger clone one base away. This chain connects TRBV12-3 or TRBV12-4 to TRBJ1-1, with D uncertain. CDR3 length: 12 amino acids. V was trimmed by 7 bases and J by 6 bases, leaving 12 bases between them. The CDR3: CASMTGKAEAFF. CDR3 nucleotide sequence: TGTGCCAGCATGACGGGGAAGGCTGAAGCTTTCTTT.

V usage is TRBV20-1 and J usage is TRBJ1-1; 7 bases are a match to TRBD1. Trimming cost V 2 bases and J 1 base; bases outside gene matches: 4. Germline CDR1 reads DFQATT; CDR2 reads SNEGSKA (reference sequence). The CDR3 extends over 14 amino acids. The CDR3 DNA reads TGCAGTGCTAGAACAGGGGAGGGGAACACTGAAGCTTTCTTT. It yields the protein CSARTGEGNTEAFF.

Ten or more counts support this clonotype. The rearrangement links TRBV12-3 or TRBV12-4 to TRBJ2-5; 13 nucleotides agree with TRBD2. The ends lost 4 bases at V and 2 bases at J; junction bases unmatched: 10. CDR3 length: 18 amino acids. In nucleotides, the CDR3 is TGTGCCAGCAGTTCCTTGACTAGCGGGAGGTCCCGTCAAGAGACCCAGTACTTC. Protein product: CASSSLTSGRSRQETQYF.

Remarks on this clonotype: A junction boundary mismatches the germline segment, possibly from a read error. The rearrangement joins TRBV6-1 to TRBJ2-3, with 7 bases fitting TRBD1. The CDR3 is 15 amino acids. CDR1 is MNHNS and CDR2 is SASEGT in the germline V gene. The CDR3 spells CASSIRTGCTDTQYF. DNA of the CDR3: TGTGCCAGCAGTATCCGGACAGGCTGCACGGATACGCAGTATTTT.

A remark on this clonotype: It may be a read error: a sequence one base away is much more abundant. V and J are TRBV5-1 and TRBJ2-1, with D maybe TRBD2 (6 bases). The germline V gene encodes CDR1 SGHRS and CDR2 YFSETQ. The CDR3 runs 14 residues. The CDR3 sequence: CVSTLADSYNEQFF. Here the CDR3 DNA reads TGCGTCAGCACTTTAGCGGACTCCTACAATGAGCAGTTCTTC.

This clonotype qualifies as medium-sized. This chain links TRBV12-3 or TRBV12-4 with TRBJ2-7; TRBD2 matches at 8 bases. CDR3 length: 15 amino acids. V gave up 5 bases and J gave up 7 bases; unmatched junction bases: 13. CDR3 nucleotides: TGTGCCAGCAGTGTCCTCGGGAGGGCCTTGGAAGAGCAGTACTTC. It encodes CASSVLGRALEEQYF.

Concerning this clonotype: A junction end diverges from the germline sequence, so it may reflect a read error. Here the CDR3 reads CARSLSAGKDEQFF. In DNA, the CDR3 is TGCGCCAGGAGCTTGTCGGCGGGCAAGGATGAGCAGTTCTTC. This chain joins TRBV5-1 and TRBJ2-1, with D perhaps matching TRBD2 (5 bases). The CDR3 consists of 14 residues. Germline assignment: CDR1 SGHRS and CDR2 YFSETQ.

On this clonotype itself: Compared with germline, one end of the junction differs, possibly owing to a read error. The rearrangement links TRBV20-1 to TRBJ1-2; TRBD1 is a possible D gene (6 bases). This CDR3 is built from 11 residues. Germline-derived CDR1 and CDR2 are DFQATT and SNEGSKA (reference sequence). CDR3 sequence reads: CTASEGGGYTF. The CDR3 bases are TGCACTGCTAGTGAGGGGGGAGGCTACACCTTC.

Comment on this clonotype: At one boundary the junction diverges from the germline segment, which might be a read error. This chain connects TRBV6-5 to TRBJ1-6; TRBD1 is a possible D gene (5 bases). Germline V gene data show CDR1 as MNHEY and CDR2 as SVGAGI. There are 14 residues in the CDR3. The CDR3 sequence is CASRTSRGDSPIHF. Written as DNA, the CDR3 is TGTGCCAGCAGAACCTCTAGGGGTGATTCACCCATCCACTTT.

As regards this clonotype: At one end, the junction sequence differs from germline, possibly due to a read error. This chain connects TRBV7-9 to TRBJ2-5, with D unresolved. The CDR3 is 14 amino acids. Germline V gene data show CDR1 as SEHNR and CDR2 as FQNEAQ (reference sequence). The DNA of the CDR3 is TGTACCAGCAGCTTAGCCGGCAGACAAGAGACCCAGTACTTC. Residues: CTSSLAGRQETQYF. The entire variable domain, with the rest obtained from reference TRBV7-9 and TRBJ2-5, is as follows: DTGVSQNPRHKITKRGQNVTFRCDPISEHNRLYWYRQTLGQGPEFLTYFQNEAQLEKSRLLSDRFSAERPKGSFSTLEIQRTEQGDSAMYLCTSSLAGRQETQYFGPGTRLLVL.